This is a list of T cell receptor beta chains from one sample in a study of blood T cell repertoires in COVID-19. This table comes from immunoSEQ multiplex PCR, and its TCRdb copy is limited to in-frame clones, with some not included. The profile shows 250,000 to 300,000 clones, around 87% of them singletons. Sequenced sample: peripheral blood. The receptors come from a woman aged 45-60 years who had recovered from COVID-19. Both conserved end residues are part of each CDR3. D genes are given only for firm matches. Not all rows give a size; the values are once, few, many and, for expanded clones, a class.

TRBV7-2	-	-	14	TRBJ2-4	CASSEAGHSNIQYF	TGTGCCAGCAGCGAGGCAGGGCACTCAAACATTCAGTACTTC
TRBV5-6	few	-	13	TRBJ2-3	CASSLRGPDTQYF	TGTGCCAGCAGCCTGAGAGGGCCAGATACGCAGTATTTT
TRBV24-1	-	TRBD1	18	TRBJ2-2	CATSDSAPWGQIAGELFF	TGTGCCACCAGTGATTCAGCGCCCTGGGGACAGATCGCCGGGGAGCTGTTTTTT
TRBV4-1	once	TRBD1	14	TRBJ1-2	CASSQRDRGTGYTF	TGCGCCAGCAGCCAGAGGGACAGGGGAACTGGCTACACCTTC
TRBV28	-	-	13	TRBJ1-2	CASSLGGIYGYTF	TGTGCCAGCAGTTTAGGGGGGATCTATGGCTACACCTTC
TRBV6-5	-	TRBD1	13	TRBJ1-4	CASSGQEGEKLFF	TGTGCCAGCAGCGGACAGGAGGGAGAAAAACTGTTTTTT
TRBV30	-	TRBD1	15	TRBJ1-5	CAWSWRQGSNQPQHF	TGTGCCTGGAGCTGGAGACAGGGGAGCAATCAGCCCCAGCATTTT
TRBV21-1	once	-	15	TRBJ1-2	CASSKPQEPNYGYTF	TGTGCCAGCAGCAAACCACAGGAGCCTAACTATGGCTACACCTTC
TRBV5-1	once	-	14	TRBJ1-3	CASSLSGLGNTIYF	TGCGCCAGCAGCTTGTCAGGGCTTGGAAACACCATATATTTT
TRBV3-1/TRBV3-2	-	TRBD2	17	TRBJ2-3	CASSPTSGRAGTDTQYF	TGTGCCAGCAGCCCGACTAGCGGGAGGGCGGGCACAGATACGCAGTATTTT
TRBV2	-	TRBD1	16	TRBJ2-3	CASSELGQGRTDTQYF	TGTGCCAGCAGTGAATTAGGACAGGGAAGGACAGATACGCAGTATTTT
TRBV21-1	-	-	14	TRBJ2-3	CASSYGQGIDTQYF	TGTGCCAGCAGTTATGGACAGGGAATAGATACGCAGTATTTT
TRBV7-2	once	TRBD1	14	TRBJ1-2	CASTTTGVGYGYTF	TGTGCCAGCACGACAACAGGGGTTGGCTATGGCTACACCTTC
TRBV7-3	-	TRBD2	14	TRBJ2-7	CASAASGGGYEQYF	TGTGCCAGCGCCGCCTCAGGCGGGGGCTACGAGCAGTACTTC
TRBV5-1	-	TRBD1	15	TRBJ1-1	CASSAQTGLNTEAFF	TGCGCCAGCAGTGCGCAGACAGGGCTGAACACTGAAGCTTTCTTT
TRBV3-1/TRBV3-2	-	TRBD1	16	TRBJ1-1	CASSLLMGQGDTEAFF	TGTGCCAGCAGCCTACTGATGGGACAGGGAGACACTGAAGCTTTCTTT
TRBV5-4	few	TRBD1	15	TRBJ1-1	CASSLSGGKNTEAFF	TGTGCCAGCAGCTTATCAGGGGGGAAGAACACTGAAGCTTTCTTT
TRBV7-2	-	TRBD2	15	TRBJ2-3	CASSLGTIRTDTQYF	TGTGCCAGCAGCCTAGGGACTATCCGCACAGATACGCAGTATTTT
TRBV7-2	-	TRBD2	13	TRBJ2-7	CASSLTSGYEQYF	TGTGCCAGCAGCTTAACTAGCGGCTACGAGCAGTACTTC
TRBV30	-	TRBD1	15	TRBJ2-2	CAWSVPDRDTGELFF	TGTGCCTGGAGTGTCCCGGACAGGGACACCGGGGAGCTGTTTTTT
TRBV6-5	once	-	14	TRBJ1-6	CASSLQGRDSPLHF	TGTGCCAGCAGTTTACAGGGAAGGGATTCACCCCTCCACTTT
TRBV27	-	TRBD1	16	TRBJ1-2	CASSILTTGRLYGYTF	TGTGCCAGCAGTATTCTAACGACAGGGCGACTCTATGGCTACACCTTC
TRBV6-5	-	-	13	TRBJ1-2	CASSYVRGWGYTF	TGTGCCAGCAGTTACGTAAGGGGCTGGGGCTACACCTTC
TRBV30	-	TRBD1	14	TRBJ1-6	CAWTVDRGNSPLHF	TGTGCCTGGACCGTGGACAGGGGGAATTCACCCCTCCACTTT
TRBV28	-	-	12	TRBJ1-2	CASSPGSYGYTF	TGTGCCAGCAGTCCCGGGAGCTATGGCTACACCTTC
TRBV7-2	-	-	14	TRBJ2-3	CASRGADSTDTQYF	TGTGCCAGCAGGGGAGCGGATAGCACAGATACGCAGTATTTT
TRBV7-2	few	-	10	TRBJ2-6	CASSLNVLTF	TGTGCCAGCAGCCTCAACGTCCTGACTTTC
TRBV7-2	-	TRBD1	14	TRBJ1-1	CASSYGTGGRRAFF	TGTGCCAGCAGCTACGGGACAGGGGGAAGGAGAGCTTTCTTT
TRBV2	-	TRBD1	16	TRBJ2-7	CASSHRQGESFYEQYF	TGTGCCAGCAGCCATAGACAGGGGGAAAGCTTCTACGAGCAGTACTTC
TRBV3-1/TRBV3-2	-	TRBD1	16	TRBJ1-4	CASSQQVRDRNEKLFF	TGTGCCAGCAGCCAACAAGTCCGGGACAGGAATGAAAAACTGTTTTTT
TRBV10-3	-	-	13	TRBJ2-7	CAISERQIYEQYF	TGTGCCATCAGTGAAAGACAGATCTACGAGCAGTACTTC
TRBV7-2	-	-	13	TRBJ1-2	CASSFNSNYGYTF	TGTGCCAGCAGCTTTAACAGTAACTATGGCTACACCTTC
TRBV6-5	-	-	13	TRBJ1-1	CASSHARATEAFF	TGTGCCAGCAGTCACGCCAGGGCAACTGAAGCTTTCTTT
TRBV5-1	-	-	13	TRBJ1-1	CASSLEVDLKAFF	TGCGCCAGCAGCTTGGAAGTGGACTTAAAAGCTTTCTTT
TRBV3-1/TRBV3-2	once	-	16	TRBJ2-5	CASSPVANTYQETQYF	TGTGCCAGCAGCCCGGTAGCGAACACGTACCAAGAGACCCAGTACTTC
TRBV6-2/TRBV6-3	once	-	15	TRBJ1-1	CASSYSGALNTEAFF	TGTGCCAGCAGTTACTCGGGGGCTTTGAACACTGAAGCTTTCTTT
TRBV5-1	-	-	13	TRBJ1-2	CASSLGRGRGYTF	TGCGCCAGCAGCTTGGGTCGGGGTAGGGGCTACACCTTC
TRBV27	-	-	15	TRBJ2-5	CASTVRRGQQETQYF	TGTGCCAGCACCGTCAGGCGGGGGCAGCAAGAGACCCAGTACTTC
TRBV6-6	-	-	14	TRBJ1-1	CASSHRGAETEAFF	TGTGCCAGCAGCCACCGGGGGGCTGAAACTGAAGCTTTCTTT
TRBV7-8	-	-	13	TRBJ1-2	CATKPTENYGYTF	TGTGCCACCAAGCCAACAGAGAACTATGGCTACACCTTC
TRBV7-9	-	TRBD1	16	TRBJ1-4	CASILKGGKTNEKLFF	TGTGCCAGCATCCTTAAAGGGGGCAAAACTAATGAAAAACTGTTTTTT
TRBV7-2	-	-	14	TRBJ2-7	CASSFRQNTYEQYF	TGTGCCAGCAGCTTCAGACAGAATACCTACGAGCAGTACTTC
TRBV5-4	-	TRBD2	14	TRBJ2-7	CASSLSGGHYEQYF	TGTGCCAGCAGCTTAAGCGGGGGGCATTATGAGCAGTACTTC
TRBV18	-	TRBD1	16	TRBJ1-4	CASSDAWDSQNEKLFF	TGTGCCAGCTCAGACGCATGGGACAGCCAGAATGAAAAACTGTTTTTT
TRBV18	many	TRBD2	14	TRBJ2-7	CASSSGTSVVEQYF	TGTGCCAGCTCATCCGGGACTAGCGTTGTCGAGCAGTACTTC
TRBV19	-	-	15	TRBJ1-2	CASSSYRAANYGYTF	TGTGCCAGTAGTTCCTACAGGGCTGCTAACTATGGCTACACCTTC